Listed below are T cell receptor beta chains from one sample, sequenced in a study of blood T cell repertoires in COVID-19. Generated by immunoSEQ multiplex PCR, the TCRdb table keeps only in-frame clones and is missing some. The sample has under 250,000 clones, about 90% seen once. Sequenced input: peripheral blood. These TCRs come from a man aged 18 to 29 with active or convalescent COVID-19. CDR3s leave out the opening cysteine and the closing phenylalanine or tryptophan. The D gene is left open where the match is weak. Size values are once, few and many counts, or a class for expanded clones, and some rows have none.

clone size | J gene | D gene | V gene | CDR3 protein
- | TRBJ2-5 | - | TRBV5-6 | ASSPVGAPLGSQETQY
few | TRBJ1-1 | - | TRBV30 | AWKIRSTEAF
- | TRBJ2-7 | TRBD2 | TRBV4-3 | ASSPSGGLNYEQY
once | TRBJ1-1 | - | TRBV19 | ASTLRPNTEAF
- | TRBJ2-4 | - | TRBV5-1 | ASSSPQGRGNIQY
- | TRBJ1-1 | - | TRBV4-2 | ASSHVTGSEAF
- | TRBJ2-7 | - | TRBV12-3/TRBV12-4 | ASSLVTYEQY
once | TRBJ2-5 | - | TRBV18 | ASSPRREETQY
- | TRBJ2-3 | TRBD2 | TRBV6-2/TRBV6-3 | ASSRGRGGLTDTQY
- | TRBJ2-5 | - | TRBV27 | ASSQQKRETQY
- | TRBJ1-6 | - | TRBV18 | ASSERGENSPLH
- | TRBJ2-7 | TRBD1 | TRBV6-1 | ASSEQGTGLEQY
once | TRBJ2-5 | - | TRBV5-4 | ASRDGGGNQETQY
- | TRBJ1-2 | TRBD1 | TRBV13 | ASSGDRGNYGYT
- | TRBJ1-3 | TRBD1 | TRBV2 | ASSSQGVFSGNTIY
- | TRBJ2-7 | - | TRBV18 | ASSPPATAYEQY
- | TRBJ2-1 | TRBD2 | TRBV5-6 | ASSLGLAGEQF
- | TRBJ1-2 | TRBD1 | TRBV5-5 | ASSSAGTGNYGYT
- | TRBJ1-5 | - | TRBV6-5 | ASRPGQLRNQPQH
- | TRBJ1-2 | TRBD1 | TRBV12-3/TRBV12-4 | ASSEQGALGYT
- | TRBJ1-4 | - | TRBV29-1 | SADRNEKLF
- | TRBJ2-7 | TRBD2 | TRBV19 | ASSKGTFAGGRTYEQY
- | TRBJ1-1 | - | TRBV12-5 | ASELIIMNTEAF
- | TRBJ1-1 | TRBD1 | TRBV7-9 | ASSSPGQGNTEAF
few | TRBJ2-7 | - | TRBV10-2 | ASREIEQY
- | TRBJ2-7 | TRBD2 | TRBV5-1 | ASSTPGLANEQY
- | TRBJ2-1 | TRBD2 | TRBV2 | ASSITSGLQF
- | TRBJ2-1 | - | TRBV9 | ASSGPRLTSSGEQF
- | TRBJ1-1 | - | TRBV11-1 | ASSRLAEAF
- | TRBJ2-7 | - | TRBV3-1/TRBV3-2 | ASSRLDSEQY
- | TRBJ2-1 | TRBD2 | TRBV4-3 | ASSQDGSGRFNEQF
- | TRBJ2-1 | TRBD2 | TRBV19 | ASSIEGTSVYNEQF
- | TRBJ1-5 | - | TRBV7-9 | ASSEQGDQPQH
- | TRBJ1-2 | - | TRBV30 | AWSGHLYGYT
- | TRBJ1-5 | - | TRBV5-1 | ASSLSGSQPQH
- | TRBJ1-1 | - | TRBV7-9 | ASSSSFRGDTEAF
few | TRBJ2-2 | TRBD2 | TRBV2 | ASSGTSGYTGELF
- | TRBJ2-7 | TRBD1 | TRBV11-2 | ASRQGGAYEQY
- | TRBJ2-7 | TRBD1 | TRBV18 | ASSRDRAYEQY
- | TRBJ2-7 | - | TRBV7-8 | ASSLQTGERYEQY
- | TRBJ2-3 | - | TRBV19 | ASSIRTRSTDTQY
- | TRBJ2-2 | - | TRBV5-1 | ASAVAGELF
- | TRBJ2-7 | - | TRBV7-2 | ASSLGRTPHLSSYEQY